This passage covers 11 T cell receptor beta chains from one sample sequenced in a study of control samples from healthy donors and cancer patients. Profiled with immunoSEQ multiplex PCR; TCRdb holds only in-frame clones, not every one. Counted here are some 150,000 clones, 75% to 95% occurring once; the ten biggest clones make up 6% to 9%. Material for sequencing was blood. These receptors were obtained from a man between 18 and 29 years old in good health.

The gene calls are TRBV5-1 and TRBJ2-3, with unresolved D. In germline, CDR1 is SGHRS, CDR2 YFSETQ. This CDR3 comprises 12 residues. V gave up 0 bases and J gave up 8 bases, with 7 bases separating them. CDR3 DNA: TGCGCCAGCAGCTTGGAAGCTAGTACGCAGTATTTT. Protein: CASSLEASTQYF.

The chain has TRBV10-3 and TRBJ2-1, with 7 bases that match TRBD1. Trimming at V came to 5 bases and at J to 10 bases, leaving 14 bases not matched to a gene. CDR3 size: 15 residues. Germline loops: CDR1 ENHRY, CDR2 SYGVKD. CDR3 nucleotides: TGTGCCATCAGTACACCGGGACAGCGAGATATCGAGCAGTTCTTC. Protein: CAISTPGQRDIEQFF.

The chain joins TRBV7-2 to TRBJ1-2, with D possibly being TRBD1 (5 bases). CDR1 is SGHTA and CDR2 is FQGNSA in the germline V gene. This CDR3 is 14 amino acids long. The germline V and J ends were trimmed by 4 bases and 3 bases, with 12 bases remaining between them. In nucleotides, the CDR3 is TGTGCCAGCAGCTCACCAGGGAAACACTATGGCTACACCTTC. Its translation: CASSSPGKHYGYTF.

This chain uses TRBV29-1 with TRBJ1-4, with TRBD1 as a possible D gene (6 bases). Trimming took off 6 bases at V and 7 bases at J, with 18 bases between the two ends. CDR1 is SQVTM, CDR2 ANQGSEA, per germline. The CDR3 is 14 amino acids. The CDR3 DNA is TGCAGCGTACGAATACAGGGAGGAGGTGAAAAACTGTTTTTT. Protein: CSVRIQGGGEKLFF.

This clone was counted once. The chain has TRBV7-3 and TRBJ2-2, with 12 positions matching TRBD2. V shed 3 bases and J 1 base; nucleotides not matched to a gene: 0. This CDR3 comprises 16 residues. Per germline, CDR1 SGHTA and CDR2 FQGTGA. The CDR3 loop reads CASSLGLAGNTGELFF. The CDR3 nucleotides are TGTGCCAGCAGCTTGGGACTAGCGGGGAACACCGGGGAGCTGTTTTTT.

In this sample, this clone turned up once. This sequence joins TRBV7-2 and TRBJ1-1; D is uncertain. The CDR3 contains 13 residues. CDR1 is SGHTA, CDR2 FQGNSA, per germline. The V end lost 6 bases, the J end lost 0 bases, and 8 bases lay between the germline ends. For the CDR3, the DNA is TGTGCCAGCAGATTTACAGTGAACACTGAAGCTTTCTTT. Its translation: CASRFTVNTEAFF.

CDR3 in DNA: TGTGCCAGTAGTTCTCCTAGCGGGGGTTCAGATACGCAGTATTTT. Protein product: CASSSPSGGSDTQYF. The rearrangement joins TRBV19 to TRBJ2-3; 10 bases match TRBD2. Germline trimming cut 5 bases from V and 4 bases from J; bases unmatched to any gene: 6. Germline loops: CDR1 LNHDA, CDR2 SQIVND (reference sequence). This CDR3 region has 15 residues.

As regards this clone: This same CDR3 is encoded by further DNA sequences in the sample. CDR3 nucleotide sequence: TGCGCCAGCAGCCTGGATTCGGTTTACGAGCAGTACTTC. Translated: CASSLDSVYEQYF. The chain links TRBV5-1 to TRBJ2-7; D is unresolved. CDR1 and CDR2 from the germline V gene are SGHRS and YFSETQ. The CDR3 length is 13 residues. Trimming pared 4 bases from V and 4 bases from J, leaving 12 bases between.

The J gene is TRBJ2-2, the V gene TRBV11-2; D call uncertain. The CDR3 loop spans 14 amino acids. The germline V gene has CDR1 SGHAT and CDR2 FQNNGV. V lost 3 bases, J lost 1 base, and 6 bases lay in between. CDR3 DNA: TGTGCCAGCAGCTTGTGGGAGAACACCGGGGAGCTGTTTTTT. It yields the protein CASSLWENTGELFF.

The CDR3 reads CASRPGQSNQPQHF. CDR3 sequence (DNA): TGTGCCAGCAGACCGGGACAGAGCAATCAGCCCCAGCATTTT. This chain connects TRBV27 to TRBJ1-5, with 7 bases aligning to TRBD1. V lost 6 bases and J lost 1; bases outside the gene matches: 3. CDR1 is MNHEY and CDR2 is SMNVEV in the germline V gene (reference sequence). The CDR3 is made up of 14 amino acids.

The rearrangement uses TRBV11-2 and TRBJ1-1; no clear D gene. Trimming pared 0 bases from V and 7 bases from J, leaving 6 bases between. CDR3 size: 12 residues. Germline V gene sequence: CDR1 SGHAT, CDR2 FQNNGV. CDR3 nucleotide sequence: TGTGCCAGCAGCTTAGAGGGCGATGAAGCTTTCTTT. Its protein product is CASSLEGDEAFF.